The entry below gives a single T cell receptor beta chain sequence along with its context. The germline CDR1 and CDR2 sequences are MRHNA and SNTAGT. The CDR3 loop spans 14 amino acids. Trimming stripped 6 bases from V and 2 bases from J, with 11 bases between. This specimen belongs to a study of CD8+ T cells in alopecia areata. The treatment denotes: oral pan-JAK inhibitor, 5-10 mg twice daily. In each case, RNA was isolated and then reverse transcribed into cDNA as the sequencing template. The assay was immunoSEQ multiplex PCR, and TCRdb's table has in-frame clones only and misses some. The data contain approximately 210,000 clones, just over 65% of them seen just once; the ten biggest clones take up around 1.2%.

The source was CD4+ T cells sorted from blood, collected around week 44, from a patient treated with tofacitinib. The chain is built from TRBV6-4 and TRBJ1-5; the D gene is possibly TRBD1 (5 bases). This clonotype was sampled from a human donor with alopecia areata. The CDR3 region is CASSPGGGNQPQHF. DNA for the CDR3: TGTGCCAGCAGCCCCGGGGGGGGCAATCAGCCCCAGCATTTT.